Listed below are T cell receptor beta chains from one sample, sequenced in a study of blood T cell repertoires in COVID-19. Data came from immunoSEQ multiplex PCR; TCRdb stores just in-frame clones and leaves some out. The sample has some 150,000 clones, around 81% seen once. Sequenced input: peripheral blood. The receptors come from a human donor in a cohort sampled during active COVID-19. CDR3s include the opening cysteine and the closing phenylalanine or tryptophan. The order of the fields is V gene, clone size, J gene, D gene, CDR3 DNA, CDR3 protein. The D gene is left open where the match is weak. Clone size is given for some rows only: seen once, a few or many times, or a class if the clone is expanded.

>TRBV7-2|once|TRBJ2-1|TRBD2
TGTGCCAGCAGCTCGAACGGACTAGCGGGAGTCAGAGAGCAGTTCTTC
CASSSNGLAGVREQFF
>TRBV18|few|TRBJ1-5|TRBD1
TGTGCCAGCTCACGCTCCGGGACAGGGTCACTTCAGCCCCAGCATTTT
CASSRSGTGSLQPQHF
>TRBV9|NA|TRBJ1-1|NA
TGTGCCAGCAGCGCCTCAGTAGGGGCTCTCACTGAAGCTTTCTTT
CASSASVGALTEAFF
>TRBV11-3|NA|TRBJ2-7|NA
TGTGCCAGCAGCTCAGGTAGTACCTACGAGCAGTACTTC
CASSSGSTYEQYF
>TRBV30|NA|TRBJ1-2|NA
TGTGCCTGGATCAAATTCGGGGTCCACTATGGCTACACCTTC
CAWIKFGVHYGYTF
>TRBV3-1/TRBV3-2|NA|TRBJ2-7|NA
TGTGCCAGCAGCCGCGGGACAGAGACCTCCTACGAGCAGTACTTC
CASSRGTETSYEQYF
>TRBV6-5|NA|TRBJ1-2|NA
TGTGCCAGCAGGCCGATTGACAGAATTAACTATGGCTACACCTTC
CASRPIDRINYGYTF
>TRBV11-3|NA|TRBJ2-1|TRBD1
TGTGCCAGCAGCTACGGACAGGGGGCGTACAATGAGCAGTTCTTC
CASSYGQGAYNEQFF
>TRBV7-3|NA|TRBJ2-1|NA
TGTGCCAGCAGCTTGGGGGCGTCCTACAATGAGCAGTTCTTC
CASSLGASYNEQFF
>TRBV5-6|NA|TRBJ1-2|TRBD1
TGTGCCAGCAGCTTCTTGACAGGGGAAGACGGCTACACCTTC
CASSFLTGEDGYTF
>TRBV6-5|NA|TRBJ2-5|TRBD1
TGTGCCAGTACCCCGACAGGGGGAACAGAGACCCAGTACTTC
CASTPTGGTETQYF
>TRBV7-2|NA|TRBJ2-3|NA
TGTGCCAGCAGCTTAAAGCGAGGGTGGGATACGCAGTATTTT
CASSLKRGWDTQYF
>TRBV4-1|once|TRBJ2-1|TRBD1
TGCGCCAGCAGCCACCTCCGGACAGGGGGCCTGAATGAGCAGTTCTTC
CASSHLRTGGLNEQFF
>TRBV19|NA|TRBJ2-1|TRBD1
TGTGCCAGTAGTTCTACAGGGGGCTGGGATGAGCAGTTCTTC
CASSSTGGWDEQFF
>TRBV7-9|NA|TRBJ2-1|TRBD1
TGTGCCAGCAGCTCGGACAGGGGAGGCTCCTACAATGAGCAGTTCTTC
CASSSDRGGSYNEQFF
>TRBV28|once|TRBJ1-1|TRBD1
TGTGCCAGCAGTAAGCCCTATAACAGGGGGCGCGTTGGTGAAGCTTTCTTT
CASSKPYNRGRVGEAFF
>TRBV7-2|NA|TRBJ2-1|NA
TGTGCCAGCAGCCCTGGAGGGGCCCGAGCGGTTGAGCAGTTCTTC
CASSPGGARAVEQFF
>TRBV20-1|once|TRBJ2-3|TRBD2
TGCAGTGCTAGTGAGCGGGAGGGTACAGATACGCAGTATTTT
CSASEREGTDTQYF
>TRBV28|few|TRBJ2-1|NA
TGTGCCAGCACCTCCGGGCTCGGGGGTCGAAATGAGCAGTTCTTC
CASTSGLGGRNEQFF
>TRBV15|NA|TRBJ2-3|NA
TGTGCCACCAGCAACCCAGGCACGCAGTATTTT
CATSNPGTQYF
>TRBV6-5|NA|TRBJ1-1|NA
TGTGCCAGCACCCAGGCGGGAGAGAACACTGAAGCTTTCTTT
CASTQAGENTEAFF
>TRBV6-6|NA|TRBJ1-5|TRBD1
TGTGCCAGCAGTTTGGGGACAGTACATAGCAATCAGCCCCAGCATTTT
CASSLGTVHSNQPQHF
>TRBV6-5|NA|TRBJ1-2|TRBD1
TGTGCCAGCATATTAGGGACAGGGGACTATGGCTACACCTTC
CASILGTGDYGYTF
>TRBV28|NA|TRBJ1-5|TRBD1
TGTGCCACCCGAAACCGACAGGGAAATCAGCCCCAGCATTTT
CATRNRQGNQPQHF
>TRBV5-1|once|TRBJ2-5|NA
TGCGCCAGCAGCCGTCAGGGACAAACCATAAAAGAGACCCAGTACTTC
CASSRQGQTIKETQYF
>TRBV2|few|TRBJ2-1|NA
TGTGCCAGCAGCCCAGATCACAATGAGCAGTTCTTC
CASSPDHNEQFF
>TRBV6-1|NA|TRBJ2-1|NA
TGTGCCAGCAGTGACAGGGGACCCTACAATGAGCAGTTCTTC
CASSDRGPYNEQFF
>TRBV3-1/TRBV3-2|NA|TRBJ2-7|TRBD1
TGTGCCAGCAGCCAATCCGGGACAGATGGGTACGAGCAGTACTTC
CASSQSGTDGYEQYF
>TRBV3-1/TRBV3-2|NA|TRBJ2-1|NA
TGTGCCAGCAGCCCCAGGATCAATGAGCAGTTCTTC
CASSPRINEQFF
>TRBV3-1/TRBV3-2|few|TRBJ2-1|TRBD2
TGTGCCAGCAGCCAAAGGTTAGCGGGAGGTAAGAGCGATGAGCAGTTCTTC
CASSQRLAGGKSDEQFF
>TRBV28|NA|TRBJ2-3|TRBD2
TGTGCCAGCAGTCCCCCGGGACTAGCAACAGATACGCAGTATTTT
CASSPPGLATDTQYF
>TRBV28|NA|TRBJ2-1|TRBD2
TGTGCCAGCACCGACTCGGGACTAGCCCTAAGTAAGCAGTTCTTC
CASTDSGLALSKQFF
>TRBV19|NA|TRBJ1-2|TRBD1
TGTGCCAGTAGTCTAACAGGGGACTATGGCTACACCTTC
CASSLTGDYGYTF
>TRBV7-2|once|TRBJ1-2|NA
TGTGCCAGCAGCTTAACGCCGGGCCCCGCCGGGGGTGGCTACACCTTC
CASSLTPGPAGGGYTF
>TRBV15|NA|TRBJ2-5|TRBD2
TGTGCCACCAGCGGGGGACTAGCGGGAGTACCAGAGACCCAGTACTTC
CATSGGLAGVPETQYF
>TRBV24-1|NA|TRBJ1-1|NA
TGTGCCACCGAAGGAGGGACTGAAGCTTTCTTT
CATEGGTEAFF
>TRBV9|NA|TRBJ2-5|TRBD2
TGTGCCAGCAGCGTAGGGTCTAGCGGGATGGCGGAGACCCAGTACTTC
CASSVGSSGMAETQYF
>TRBV2|NA|TRBJ2-1|TRBD1
TGTGCCAGCAGTCGACAGGGGGCCGAGCAGTTCTTC
CASSRQGAEQFF
>TRBV19|NA|TRBJ1-5|TRBD1
TGTGCCAGTAGTTTCCAGGGGGCGAGCAATCAGCCCCAGCATTTT
CASSFQGASNQPQHF
>TRBV3-1/TRBV3-2|NA|TRBJ2-1|NA
TGTGCCAGCAGCCCAAGATTGGTCGGTGAGCAGTTCTTC
CASSPRLVGEQFF
>TRBV6-4|NA|TRBJ2-1|TRBD2
TGTGCCAGCAGCGCCGGGACTAGCGGTTACAATGAGCAGTTCTTC
CASSAGTSGYNEQFF
>TRBV19|NA|TRBJ2-5|NA
TGTGCCAGTAGTATGGTTGATCAGCGGGTGACCCAGTACTTC
CASSMVDQRVTQYF
>TRBV30|NA|TRBJ1-1|NA
TGTGCCTGGGTCCTGGGAATAGGACTTACTGAAGCTTTCTTT
CAWVLGIGLTEAFF
>TRBV6-1|NA|TRBJ2-7|NA
TGTGCCAGCAGTGAAGCCTGGGGGACTCCCGAGCAGTACTTC
CASSEAWGTPEQYF
>TRBV2|NA|TRBJ2-5|NA
TGTGCCAGCGGAGAACTAGGAGGGGCAGAGACCCAGTACTTC
CASGELGGAETQYF